The clone carrying this TCR beta chain was seen only a few times. Its antigen remains unidentified. Primers used in a second PCR of roughly 6 to 12 cycles were a sample-barcoded 5' primer and a J-beta primer mix. TCRdb called the 5' RACE reads again in MiXCR, with one record for every CDR3 protein. Among hundreds of thousands of distinct CDR3 sequences listed, 27% were seen once. CDR1 SGHRS and CDR2 YFSETQ come from the germline V gene. The CDR3 has 15 residues. The ends were cut back, 0 bases at V and 4 bases at J, with 11 bases in the middle. Drawing of peripheral blood yielded about 9.6 milliliters from each donor. Isolation of PBMCs gave at least 6 million cells per sample. This sample was included in a study of blood T cells in healthy people across ages. General study results and limits: Among long-lived donors, naive CD4+ cells were more numerous and diversity higher than in aged donors.

The same data also went into a second study, on T cells of mothers and their children. That paper states: Some 3 million TCR beta reads per child versus over 8 million per mother.

The chain links TRBV5-1 to TRBJ2-1; a weak D match, TRBD1 (6 bases). The receptor comes from a boy between 2 and 10 years old in good health. The sequenced sample consisted of blood. The CDR3 loop reads CASSLADRLYNEQFF. CDR3 nucleotide sequence: TGCGCCAGCAGCTTGGCGGACAGACTTTACAATGAGCAGTTCTTC.